The 13 T cell receptor beta chains below come from one sample, sequenced in a study of T cells expressing NK-cell markers. TCRdb re-called the 5' RACE reads and gives one entry per CDR3 protein, without DNA. In total, the table holds under 500,000 distinct CDR3 sequences. The sequencing sample was made of blood T cells: a sorted CD56 or NKG2C T cell subset, CD4+ or CD8+ T cells, or bulk PBMC T cells (not recorded which). The receptors shown here come from a woman aged 18-70 years in good health.

The chain couples TRBV4-3 to TRBJ2-7. This CDR3 has 14 amino acids. CDR1 is LGHNA and CDR2 is YSLEER in the germline V gene. CDR3 loop: CASSQDMERYEQYF.

The V and J genes are TRBV12-3 or TRBV12-4 and TRBJ2-1; TCRdb proposes TRBD2, but this gene call is untestable without DNA. The CDR3 runs to 18 residues. The CDR3 loop is CASSLSSGRGPRYNEQFF.

The chain combines TRBV30 with TRBJ2-3; TCRdb indicates TRBD1, and absent DNA this call remains unverified. There are 13 residues in the CDR3. Per the germline V gene, CDR1 is GTSNPN and CDR2 is SVGIG (reference sequence). CDR3 protein: CARTQGGTLTQYF.

The chain is built from TRBV6-5 and TRBJ2-7; TCRdb names TRBD1, which stays unverified in the absence of DNA. Germline V lookup: CDR1 MNHEY, CDR2 SVGAGI. The CDR3 sequence is 16 residues long. The CDR3 loop is CASSYPGTGGAYEQYF.

V is TRBV13 and J is TRBJ2-7; TCRdb selects TRBD1, and the lack of DNA leaves this call unchecked. CDR1 is PRHDT and CDR2 is FYEKMQ in the germline V gene (reference sequence). The CDR3 spans 14 residues. This CDR3 reads CASSRKQGKGEQYF. The entire variable domain, with the rest obtained from reference TRBV13 and TRBJ2-7, is as follows: AAGVIQSPRHLIKEKRETATLKCYPIPRHDTVYWYQQGPGQDPQFLISFYEKMQSDKGSIPDRFSAQQFSDYHSELNMSSLELGDSALYFCASSRKQGKGEQYFGPGTRLTVT.

The chain employs TRBV29-1 and TRBJ2-3. The germline CDR1 and CDR2 sequences are SQVTM and ANQGSEA. The CDR3 covers 13 residues. CDR3 in amino acids: CSVASFSTDTQYF.

The J gene is TRBJ1-4, the V gene TRBV12-3 or TRBV12-4. The CDR3 has 14 amino acids. CDR3: CASSLGEGEEKLFF.

The V call is TRBV11-2, the J call TRBJ2-5; without DNA, the TCRdb call of TRBD1 cannot be checked. Per the germline V gene, CDR1 is SGHAT and CDR2 is FQNNGV. The CDR3 extends over 13 amino acids. This CDR3 reads CASSLTGGRAQYF. Complete variable domain (other parts from reference TRBV11-2 and TRBJ2-5): EAGVAQSPRYKIIEKRQSVAFWCNPISGHATLYWYQQILGQGPKLLIQFQNNGVVDDSQLPKDRFSAERLKGVDSTLKIQPAKLEDSAVYLCASSLTGGRAQYFGPGTRLLVL.

The chain recombines TRBV30 with TRBJ1-2. The CDR3 totals 13 residues. The germline CDR1 and CDR2 sequences are GTSNPN and SVGIG (reference sequence). The chain's CDR3 is CASDAHRILGYTF.

The genes are TRBV9 and TRBJ2-7. Germline V gene lookup returns CDR1 SGDLS and CDR2 YYNGEE. The CDR3 spans 14 residues. CDR3 in amino acids: CASSVVPDSYEQYF.

The chain joins TRBV7-9 to TRBJ1-2; the D call of TRBD1 rests on TCRdb alone, since no DNA is present to check it. Germline V lookup: CDR1 SEHNR, CDR2 FQNEAQ (reference sequence). The CDR3 contains 17 residues. The CDR3 reads CASSRMPRVQESYGYTF.

The chain uses TRBV5-6 and TRBJ2-2. This CDR3 contains 13 residues. Per germline, CDR1 SGHDT and CDR2 YYEEEE. The CDR3: CASTIANTGELFF.

The CDR3 protein is CASSRVGATMAGELFF. The chain couples TRBV11-2 to TRBJ2-2; TCRdb gives TRBD1 as the D gene, but with no DNA this cannot be confirmed. This CDR3 spans 16 amino acids. Germline V gene data show CDR1 as SGHAT and CDR2 as FQNNGV. Full variable domain (outside the CDR3, taken from reference TRBV11-2 and TRBJ2-2): EAGVAQSPRYKIIEKRQSVAFWCNPISGHATLYWYQQILGQGPKLLIQFQNNGVVDDSQLPKDRFSAERLKGVDSTLKIQPAKLEDSAVYLCASSRVGATMAGELFFGEGSRLTVL.